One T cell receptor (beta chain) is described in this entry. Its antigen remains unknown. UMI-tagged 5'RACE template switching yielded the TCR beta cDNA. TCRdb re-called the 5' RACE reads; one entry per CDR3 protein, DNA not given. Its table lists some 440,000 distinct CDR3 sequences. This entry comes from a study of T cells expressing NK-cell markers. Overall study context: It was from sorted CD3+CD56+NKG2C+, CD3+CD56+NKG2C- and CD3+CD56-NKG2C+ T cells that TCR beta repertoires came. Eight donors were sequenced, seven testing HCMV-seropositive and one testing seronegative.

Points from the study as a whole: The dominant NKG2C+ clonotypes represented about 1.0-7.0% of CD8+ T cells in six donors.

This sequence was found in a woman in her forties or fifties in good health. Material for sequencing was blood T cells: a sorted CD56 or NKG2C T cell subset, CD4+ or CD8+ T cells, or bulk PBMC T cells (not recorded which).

The CDR3 is CSVSIVQGGYTF. The chain combines TRBV29-1 with TRBJ1-2; TCRdb's D gene call, TRBD1, goes unchecked for lack of DNA. The germline gives CDR1 SQVTM, CDR2 ANQGSEA. This CDR3 is 12 amino acids long.